This TCR beta chain comes out of a study of T cell responses to AZD1222 COVID-19 vaccine. The method was immunoSEQ multiplex PCR; TCRdb's version includes in-frame clones alone and lacks a portion of them. The data show 70,000 or so clones, about three quarters seen once. CDR1 and CDR2 (germline): MDHEN, SYDVKM. The trim removed 3 bases at V and 4 bases at J, leaving 4 bases unmatched. The CDR3 spans 15 residues. This rearrangement joins TRBV28 to TRBJ2-5; 11 bases line up with TRBD2. This TCR came from an adult in good health. The sample here was peripheral blood, taken on day 0 of AZD1222 vaccination. The DNA of the CDR3 is TGTGCCAGCAGTTTCCTAGCGGGGGGTCTAGAGACCCAGTACTTC. As protein: CASSFLAGGLETQYF.